This T cell receptor (beta chain) derives from a study of regulatory T cells in long-lasting Graves disease. On this clonotype: Its specificity is not known.

Time point meaning: persistent/refractory GD, antithyroid drugs over 5 years with positive TRAb. The TCR library was made from RNA that had been extracted from PBMCs in TRIzol. Study conclusions and caveats: Persistent disease favored TRBV28, TRBJ1-2 and TRBJ2-5.

CDR3-region Arm-PCR and iRepertoire HTBI primers produced the TCR beta libraries. TCRdb re-called the multiplex PCR reads through MiXCR, storing one row per CDR3 protein. The sample shows 350,000 to 450,000 distinct CDR3 sequences, about 20% of them seen only once. V lost 1 base and J 5 bases, leaving 12 bases between the germline ends. The germline gives CDR1 LGHNA, CDR2 YSLEER. The CDR3 covers 14 residues. The sequence was obtained from a female donor with Graves disease. The sequencing here drew on peripheral blood mononuclear cells (PBMCs), taken when the disease was refractory, from a patient treated with antithyroid drugs. V gene TRBV4-3 combines with J gene TRBJ2-7, with D hard to call. As DNA, the CDR3 is TGCGCCAGCAGCCAAGGGGTGGGTAGCAACGAGCAGTACTTC. Translated, it gives CASSQGVGSNEQYF.